The next 27 T cell receptor beta chains were all read from a single sample in a study of identical twins. In TCRdb, the 5' RACE reads were re-called with MiXCR into one record per CDR3 protein. Of some 900,000 distinct CDR3 sequences in the sample, over 9% were seen once. A further study also used this sample, focusing on yellow fever vaccine responses in identical twins.

The specimen sequenced was PBMCs. These receptors were collected from a woman aged 18-30 years in good health.

This clonotype was counted a few times. This chain uses TRBV7-9 with TRBJ2-5; D might be TRBD2 (5 bases). The CDR3 contains 15 residues. Trimming removed 3 bases at V and 3 bases at J, with 14 bases between. The germline V gene has CDR1 SEHNR and CDR2 FQNEAQ (reference sequence). Here the CDR3 DNA reads TGTGCCAGCAGCTTCGATGTGAGGGATGAAGAGACCCAGTACTTC. Translation: CASSFDVRDEETQYF. The full variable domain, rest sourced from reference TRBV7-9 and TRBJ2-5, is DTGVSQNPRHKITKRGQNVTFRCDPISEHNRLYWYRQTLGQGPEFLTYFQNEAQLEKSRLLSDRFSAERPKGSFSTLEIQRTEQGDSAMYLCASSFDVRDEETQYFGPGTRLLVL.

The chain uses TRBV3-1 and TRBJ2-1, with a weak D call TRBD1 (5 bases). The germline V gene encodes CDR1 LGHDT and CDR2 YNNKEL (reference sequence). This CDR3 has 15 residues. V was shortened by 2 bases and J by 2 bases, with 10 bases between the two germline ends. CDR3 coding DNA: TGTGCCAGCAGCCAACAGGGTGGGACCTACAATGAGCAGTTCTTC. Protein product: CASSQQGGTYNEQFF.

The sample holds a few counts of this clonotype. This chain uses TRBV2 with TRBJ2-7; either TRBD1 or TRBD2 may supply D (5 bases each). Germline assignment: CDR1 SNHLY and CDR2 FYNNEI. Trimming took off 6 bases at V and 0 bases at J, with 12 bases between the two ends. The CDR3 has 14 amino acids. Written as DNA, the CDR3 is TGTGCCAGCAGCGGGGCCAGTTCCTCCTACGAGCAGTACTTC. Protein sequence: CASSGASSSYEQYF.

The J gene is TRBJ2-6, the V gene TRBV11-2; 8 bases are a match to TRBD2. The CDR3 runs to 20 residues. With 0 bases clipped from V and 0 bases from J, the junction kept 10 bases outside the gene matches. In germline, CDR1 is SGHAT, CDR2 FQNNGV. CDR3 loop: CASSLDPGLGSGSGANVLTF. The CDR3 DNA reads TGTGCCAGCAGCTTAGATCCGGGACTAGGATCGGGCTCTGGGGCCAACGTCCTGACTTTC.

This clonotype was detected a few times. The chain is built from TRBV7-2 and TRBJ2-4; D possibly corresponds to TRBD2 (6 bases). The V gene lost 6 bases and the J gene lost 6 bases, with 15 bases spanning the gap. CDR1 is SGHTA, CDR2 FQGNSA, per germline. CDR3 length equals 14 residues. The CDR3 nucleotides are TGTGCCAGCAGTGGAGGGGCAGAACGAAACATTCAGTACTTC. The encoded protein is CASSGGAERNIQYF.

The chain joins TRBV2 to TRBJ1-5; tentative D call: TRBD1 (5 bases). Trimming removed 3 bases at V and 3 bases at J, with 9 bases between. There are 14 residues in the CDR3. Germline CDR1 reads SNHLY; CDR2 reads FYNNEI. CDR3 nucleotide sequence: TGTGCCAGCAGTGATGGGGGTAACAATCAGCCCCAGCATTTT. This sequence encodes CASSDGGNNQPQHF.

This clonotype was picked up many times. The rearrangement links TRBV5-1 to TRBJ2-7; perhaps TRBD2 as D (6 bases). Germline V gives CDR1 SGHRS, CDR2 YFSETQ. This CDR3 spans 17 amino acids. Deletions cut 0 bases from V and 0 bases from J, with 16 bases between. Written as DNA, the CDR3 is TGCGCCAGCAGCTTGGATGATTGGGACTCGAGCTCCTACGAGCAGTACTTC. It codes for CASSLDDWDSSSYEQYF.

The chain has TRBV4-2 and TRBJ1-3; D unresolved. V lost 2 bases and J lost 0, with 11 bases in between. The CDR3 loop spans 16 amino acids. The V gene's germline CDR1 is LGHNA and CDR2 YNFKEQ. The CDR3 nucleotides read TGTGCCAGCAGCCAAACGAGGTCCGGCTCTGGAAACACCATATATTTT. Protein product: CASSQTRSGSGNTIYF.

This clonotype was observed at least ten times. V and J are TRBV20-1 and TRBJ1-2; D may be TRBD1 (6 bases). Per germline, CDR1 DFQATT and CDR2 SNEGSKA (reference sequence). V gave up 3 bases and J gave up 8 bases, with 16 bases separating them. The CDR3 is made up of 13 amino acids. The CDR3 is CSASPSRGWGYTF. Written as DNA, the CDR3 is TGCAGTGCTAGTCCATCCAGGGGTTGGGGCTACACCTTC.

This clonotype was recorded a few times. The V gene is TRBV6-2 or TRBV6-3, the J gene TRBJ2-5, with 8 bases lining up with TRBD1. CDR3 size: 13 residues. Trimming cost V 8 bases and J 5 bases; bases outside gene matches: 7. CDR1 MNHEY and CDR2 SVGEGT come from the germline V gene. The CDR3 DNA reads as TGTGCCAGCGCCGGACAGGGAAGGGAGACCCAGTACTTC. It specifies CASAGQGRETQYF.

This clonotype was detected a few times. V usage is TRBV11-2 and J usage is TRBJ1-6; D perhaps matches TRBD1 (5 bases). V was shortened by 1 base and J by 6 bases, with 7 bases between the two germline ends. The CDR3 is 14 amino acids. The germline CDR1 and CDR2 sequences are SGHAT and FQNNGV. CDR3: CASSLGDGNSPLHF. The CDR3 bases are TGTGCCAGCAGCTTAGGGGACGGTAATTCACCCCTCCACTTT.

The table lists this clonotype with a count of one. The junction shows a germline mismatch at one end, possibly a read error. The genes are TRBV7-8 and TRBJ1-2; 9 bases fit TRBD1. Germline CDR1 reads SGHVS; CDR2 reads FQNEAQ. The CDR3 extends over 16 amino acids. The CDR3 here is CASSLAPTGGKNGYTF. The CDR3 nucleotides are TGTGCCAGCAGCCTAGCCCCGACAGGGGGGAAGAATGGCTACACCTTC.

This clonotype was counted ten times or more. J is TRBJ2-1 and V is TRBV29-1; 8 positions match TRBD2. Germline CDR1 is SQVTM and CDR2 is ANQGSEA. This CDR3 contains 20 residues. Trimming at V came to 7 bases and at J to 4 bases, leaving 27 bases not matched to a gene. The CDR3 nucleotides are TGCAGCGCCACCCGTACGAGGTCACCTAGCGGGTGGGTAGGTTACAATGAGCAGTTCTTC. Translation: CSATRTRSPSGWVGYNEQFF.

The table lists this clonotype with a few counts. The chain employs TRBV7-9 and TRBJ2-3, with 7 bases that match TRBD2. The CDR3 extends over 17 amino acids. V shed 5 bases, J shed 3 bases, and the junction held 14 bases outside the gene matches. Germline-derived CDR1 and CDR2 are SEHNR and FQNEAQ (reference sequence). The CDR3 nucleotides read TGTGCCAGCAGCCCCCGGGGTGGGGGGGGATCTACAGATACGCAGTATTTT. This translates into CASSPRGGGGSTDTQYF.

This clonotype was found a few times. V is TRBV6-2 or TRBV6-3 and J is TRBJ2-2; 7 bases line up with TRBD2. Losses at the gene ends were 6 bases for V and 1 base for J; bases not matched to a gene: 8. Germline V gene sequence: CDR1 MNHEY, CDR2 SVGEGT. The CDR3 totals 16 residues. Here the CDR3 DNA reads TGTGCCAGCAGCCGCCCCCCTAGCGGGAACACCGGGGAGCTGTTTTTT. Amino acid sequence: CASSRPPSGNTGELFF.

This clonotype has more than one count but fewer than ten. V is TRBV10-3 and J is TRBJ1-5; the match to TRBD1 covers 7 bases. This CDR3 is built from 15 residues. Germline CDR1 reads ENHRY; CDR2 reads SYGVKD. After removal of 6 bases from V and 1 base from J, the junction contained 6 bases not matched to a gene. CDR3 sequence: CAISPTGVSNQPQHF. The CDR3 coding sequence is TGTGCCATCAGCCCAACAGGGGTGAGCAATCAGCCCCAGCATTTT.

The chain has TRBV12-3 or TRBV12-4 and TRBJ1-2, with 8 bases that match TRBD1. The CDR3 loop spans 18 amino acids. J gave up 3 bases and V 3 bases, and 15 bases lay outside the gene matches. CDR3 amino acids: CASSLVLTTGDEYYGYTF. Written as DNA, the CDR3 is TGTGCCAGCAGTTTGGTCCTCACGACAGGGGATGAGTACTATGGCTACACCTTC.

This clonotype occurred a few times. The CDR3 sequence is CSASNYFEDERQYF. CDR3 in DNA: TGCAGTGCTTCCAACTACTTTGAAGACGAACGGCAGTATTTT. The J gene is TRBJ2-3, the V gene TRBV20-1; no clear D. V lost 5 bases to trimming and J lost 11 bases, with 23 bases between them. Germline V gene data show CDR1 as DFQATT and CDR2 as SNEGSKA (reference sequence). The CDR3 covers 14 residues.

This clonotype occurred a few times. The chain employs TRBV6-1 and TRBJ1-1, with a tentative D call TRBD1 (5 bases). Germline V CDR1 and CDR2: MNHNS, SASEGT. Between the trimmed V and J ends, which lost 2 bases and 0 bases, there was a span of 7 bases. The CDR3 spans 14 residues. CDR3 sequence (DNA): TGTGCCAGCAGTGAACCAGGGCTGAACACTGAAGCTTTCTTT. It codes for CASSEPGLNTEAFF.

This clonotype has at least ten counts. The chain employs TRBV20-1 and TRBJ1-4; 7 bases match TRBD1. This CDR3 region has 13 residues. CDR1 and CDR2 from the germline V gene are DFQATT and SNEGSKA (reference sequence). Trimming cost V 6 bases and J 8 bases; bases outside gene matches: 9. CDR3 amino acids: CSASRGLGEKLFF. The DNA for the CDR3 is TGCAGTGCCTCTAGGGGGCTGGGAGAAAAACTGTTTTTT.

There are a few counts of this clonotype. V and J are TRBV4-1 and TRBJ2-2, with D unresolved. The CDR3 consists of 15 residues. Germline-derived CDR1 and CDR2 are MGHRA and YSYEKL. Trimming cost V 6 bases and J 0 bases, with 11 bases left between them. The CDR3 region has the DNA TGCGCCAGCAGACTCGATTTTTCGAACACCGGGGAGCTGTTTTTT. Its protein product is CASRLDFSNTGELFF.

This chain uses TRBV5-1 with TRBJ1-1; 9 positions agree with TRBD1. V gave up 4 bases and J gave up 1 base; unmatched junction bases: 8. CDR3 length: 16 amino acids. Per the germline V gene, CDR1 is SGHRS and CDR2 is YFSETQ. The CDR3 sequence: CASSVGTGSTNTEAFF. For the CDR3, the DNA is TGCGCCAGCAGCGTGGGGACAGGGAGTACGAACACTGAAGCTTTCTTT. The entire variable domain, with the rest obtained from reference TRBV5-1 and TRBJ1-1, is as follows: KAGVTQTPRYLIKTRGQQVTLSCSPISGHRSVSWYQQTPGQGLQFLFEYFSETQRNKGNFPGRFSGRQFSNSRSEMNVSTLELGDSALYLCASSVGTGSTNTEAFFGQGTRLTVV.

In this sample, this clonotype turned up a few times. This chain uses TRBV2 with TRBJ2-1; tentatively, D is TRBD2 (5 bases). The CDR3 contains 13 residues. V was shortened by 7 bases and J by 8 bases, with 15 bases between the two germline ends. In germline, CDR1 is SNHLY, CDR2 FYNNEI. CDR3 in DNA: TGTGCCAGCATCTTGGCTAGCCCCCATGAGCAGTTCTTC. This translates into CASILASPHEQFF.

The genes are TRBV4-1 and TRBJ2-1, with D possibly called TRBD1 or TRBD2 (5 bases each). The CDR3 has 16 residues. The germline V gene encodes CDR1 MGHRA and CDR2 YSYEKL. V gave up 7 bases and J gave up 0 bases, with 16 bases separating them. The CDR3 DNA reads as TGCGCCAGCACCCTCGGGGCGCGGGCCTCCTACAATGAGCAGTTCTTC. Encoded protein: CASTLGARASYNEQFF.

The chain recombines TRBV29-1 with TRBJ1-4; no clear D. Germline assignment: CDR1 SQVTM and CDR2 ANQGSEA. This CDR3 contains 13 residues. The ends were cut back, 4 bases at V and 6 bases at J, with 12 bases in the middle. In nucleotides, the CDR3 is TGCAGCGTTGTCCCACACGGGGATGAAAAACTGTTTTTT. It is translated as CSVVPHGDEKLFF. The whole variable domain, remainder taken from reference TRBV29-1 and TRBJ1-4, is SAVISQKPSRDICQRGTSLTIQCQVDSQVTMMFWYRQQPGQSLTLIATANQGSEATYESGFVIDKFPISRPNLTFSTLTVSNMSPEDSSIYLCSVVPHGDEKLFFGSGTQLSVL.

The chain recombines TRBV20-1 with TRBJ1-1; the D is unclear. V was trimmed by 1 base and J by 3 bases, leaving 12 bases between them. Germline CDR1 is DFQATT and CDR2 is SNEGSKA (reference sequence). The CDR3 is 14 residues long. Here the CDR3 DNA reads TGCAGTGCTAGAGTCCCGGGCCCGGACACTGAAGCTTTCTTT. Translated: CSARVPGPDTEAFF.

In its sample, this clonotype was seen a few times. V usage is TRBV4-1 and J usage is TRBJ2-1; 10 bases map to TRBD2. Germline assignment: CDR1 MGHRA and CDR2 YSYEKL. The CDR3 totals 19 residues. Trimming cost V 4 bases and J 0 bases; bases outside gene matches: 12. CDR3 loop: CASSPSGAGGPSSYNEQFF. In DNA, the CDR3 is TGCGCCAGCAGCCCCAGTGGAGCGGGGGGGCCAAGCTCCTACAATGAGCAGTTCTTC.